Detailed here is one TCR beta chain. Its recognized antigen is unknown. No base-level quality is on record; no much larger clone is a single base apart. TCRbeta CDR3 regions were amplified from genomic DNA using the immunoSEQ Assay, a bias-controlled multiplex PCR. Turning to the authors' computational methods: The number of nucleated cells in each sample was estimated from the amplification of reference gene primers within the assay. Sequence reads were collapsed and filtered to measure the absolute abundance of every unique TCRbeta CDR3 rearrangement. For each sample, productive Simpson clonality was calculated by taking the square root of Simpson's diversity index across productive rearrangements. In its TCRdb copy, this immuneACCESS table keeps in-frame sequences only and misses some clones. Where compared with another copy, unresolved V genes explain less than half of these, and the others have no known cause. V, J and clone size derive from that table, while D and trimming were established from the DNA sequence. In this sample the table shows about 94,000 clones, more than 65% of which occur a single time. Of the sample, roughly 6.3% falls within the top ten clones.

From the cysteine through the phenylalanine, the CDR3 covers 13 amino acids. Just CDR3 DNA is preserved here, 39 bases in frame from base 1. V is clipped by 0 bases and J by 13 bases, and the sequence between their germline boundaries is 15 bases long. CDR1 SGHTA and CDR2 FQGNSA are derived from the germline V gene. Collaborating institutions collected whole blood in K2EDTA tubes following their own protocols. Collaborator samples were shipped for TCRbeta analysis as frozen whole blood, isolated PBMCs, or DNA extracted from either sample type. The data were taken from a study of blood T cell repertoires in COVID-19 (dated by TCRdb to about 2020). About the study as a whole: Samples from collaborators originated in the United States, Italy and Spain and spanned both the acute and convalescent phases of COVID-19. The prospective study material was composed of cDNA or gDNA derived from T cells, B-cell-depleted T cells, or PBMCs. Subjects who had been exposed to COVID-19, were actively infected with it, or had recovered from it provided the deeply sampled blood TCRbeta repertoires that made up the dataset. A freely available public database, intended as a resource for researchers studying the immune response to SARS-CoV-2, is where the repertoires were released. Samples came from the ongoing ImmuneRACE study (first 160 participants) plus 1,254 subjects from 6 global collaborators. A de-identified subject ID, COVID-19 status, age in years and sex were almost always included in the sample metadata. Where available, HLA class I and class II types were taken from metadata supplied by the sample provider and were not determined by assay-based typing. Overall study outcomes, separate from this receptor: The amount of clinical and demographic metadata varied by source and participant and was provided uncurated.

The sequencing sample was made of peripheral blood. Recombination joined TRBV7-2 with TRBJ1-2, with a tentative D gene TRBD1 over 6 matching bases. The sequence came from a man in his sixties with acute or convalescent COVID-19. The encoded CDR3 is CASSLARDTAVTF. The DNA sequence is TGTGCCAGCAGCTTAGCGAGGGACACCGCTGTCACCTTC.